Each of the 16 T cell receptor beta chains below was sequenced from the same sample in a study of glioma-infiltrating T cells. Using RNA template, CDR3s of TCR alpha and beta were amplified with iRepertoire arm-PCR. TCRdb analysed the multiplex PCR reads with MiXCR anew, one entry per CDR3 protein. The sample includes around 390,000 distinct CDR3 sequences, roughly two fifths of them seen just once. The sample comprised glioma tissue, nonneoplastic brain tissue, or PBMCs (not recorded which). These receptors all stem from a human donor with low-grade glioma or glioblastoma, undergoing nonglioma brain surgery, or in good health (not recorded which).

Notes on this clonotype: Possible read error: a much larger clone is one base away. V gene TRBV20-1 combines with J gene TRBJ2-5, with D perhaps matching TRBD1 (5 bases). V lost 4 bases, J lost 2 bases, and 14 bases lay in between. Germline-derived CDR1 and CDR2 are DFQATT and SNEGSKA (reference sequence). The CDR3 contains 14 residues. Here the CDR3 reads CSATTGSGQETQYF. The CDR3 DNA sequence: TGCAGTGCTACAACAGGATCAGGGCAAGAGACCCAGTACTTC.

As to this clonotype: The conserved closing phenylalanine or tryptophan is absent in this CDR3, likely reflecting a read error. The chain is built from TRBV28 and TRBJ1-1; D is unresolved. The CDR3 consists of 13 residues. Trimming removed 10 bases at V and 1 base at J, with 13 bases between. Germline V gene sequence: CDR1 MDHEN, CDR2 SYDVKM. This chain's CDR3 is CATLKSGNTEAFS. As DNA, the CDR3 is TGTGCCACGCTGAAATCGGGGAACACTGAAGCTTTCTCT.

V is TRBV7-3 and J is TRBJ2-1; maybe TRBD2 (6 bases). This CDR3 is built from 13 residues. Germline lookup yields CDR1 SGHTA and CDR2 FQGTGA. V lost 6 bases and J lost 8, with 14 bases in between. The CDR3 is CASRRSPGDEQFF. CDR3 DNA sequence: TGTGCCAGCAGGAGGTCTCCGGGGGATGAGCAGTTCTTC. Using reference TRBV7-3 and TRBJ2-1 for the parts outside the CDR3, the full variable domain is GAGVSQTPSNKVTEKGKYVELRCDPISGHTALYWYRQSLGQGPEFLIYFQGTGAADDSGLPNDRFFAVRPEGSVSTLKIQRTERGDSAVYLCASRRSPGDEQFFGPGTRLTVL.

Only a few counts were recorded for this clonotype. The CDR3 loop reads CSARLATFGEQYF. The DNA for the CDR3 is TGCAGTGCTAGATTGGCTACCTTCGGGGAGCAGTACTTC. V gene TRBV20-1 combines with J gene TRBJ2-7; no clear D gene. The germline V gene has CDR1 DFQATT and CDR2 SNEGSKA (reference sequence). V was trimmed by 2 bases and J by 7 bases, leaving 15 bases between them. This CDR3 spans 13 amino acids.

About this clonotype: The junction and the germline gene differ at one end; a read error may be behind it. The chain uses TRBV28 and TRBJ1-6; 8 bases are a match to TRBD1. Germline V gives CDR1 MDHEN, CDR2 SYDVKM. CDR3 length: 13 amino acids. The CDR3 nucleotides are TGTGCCAGCACTCGGACAGGGAATTCAGCCCTCCACTTT. It codes for CASTRTGNSALHF.

As concerns this clonotype: One end of the junction does not line up with germline, which may come from a read error. The chain has TRBV28 and TRBJ2-1, with 12 bases lining up with TRBD2. Germline CDR1 MDHEN, CDR2 SYDVKM. CDR3 length equals 17 residues. CDR3 loop: CASSSGLAGLFYNEQLF. CDR3 nucleotides: TGTGCCAGCAGTTCCGGACTAGCGGGACTTTTCTACAATGAGCAGCTCTTC.

This chain's CDR3 is CASSQARAEATNEKLFF. In nucleotides, the CDR3 is TGTGCCAGCAGCCAAGCCCGCGCGGAGGCAACTAATGAAAAACTGTTTTTT. The rearrangement links TRBV7-2 to TRBJ1-4, with unresolved D. The CDR3 contains 17 residues. V lost 5 bases to trimming and J lost 0 bases, with 16 bases between them. CDR1 and CDR2 (germline): SGHTA, FQGNSA.

In regard to this clonotype: This sequence may be a read error, since a much larger clone differs from it by one base. The V gene is TRBV28, the J gene TRBJ1-1, with D uncertain. This CDR3 has 13 amino acids. Germline CDR1 reads MDHEN; CDR2 reads SYDVKM. Trimming left V 6 bases short and J 5 bases short, with 13 bases between. CDR3 nucleotide sequence: TGTGCCAGCAGATTTCTCAGGCGAACTGAAGCTTTCTTT. Amino acids: CASRFLRRTEAFF. Variable domain in full (rest from reference TRBV28 and TRBJ1-1): DVKVTQSSRYLVKRTGEKVFLECVQDMDHENMFWYRQDPGLGLRLIYFSYDVKMKEKGDIPEGYSVSREKKERFSLILESASTNQTSMYLCASRFLRRTEAFFGQGTRLTVV.

This clonotype appeared a single time. A read error may explain this, as a much larger clone is one base away. The chain has TRBV28 and TRBJ2-7; 7 bases agree with TRBD1. The CDR3 sequence is 14 residues long. Germline CDR1 reads MDHEN; CDR2 reads SYDVKM. CDR3 nucleotide sequence: TGTGCCAGAAGTTTACCGGGACAGCCGTACGAGCAGTACTTC. As protein: CARSLPGQPYEQYF.

This clonotype was detected a few times. This chain connects TRBV2 to TRBJ2-3; the D gene is possibly TRBD2 (5 bases). The V end was cut by 3 bases, the J end by 10 bases, with 14 bases between. From germline, CDR1 is SNHLY and CDR2 FYNNEI. This CDR3 comprises 13 residues. The CDR3 sequence: CASSEEERIAQYF. The CDR3 DNA follows: TGTGCCAGCAGTGAGGAGGAGCGGATAGCGCAGTATTTT.

The chain has TRBV20-1 and TRBJ2-7, with D possibly TRBD2 on 6 matching bases. The CDR3 has 13 residues. CDR1 and CDR2 (germline): DFQATT, SNEGSKA (reference sequence). V shed 8 bases and J shed 0 bases, with 14 bases lying between them. The CDR3 protein is CSSLALSSYEQYF. CDR3 DNA sequence: TGCAGTTCTCTAGCGCTTTCCTCCTACGAGCAGTACTTC.

This clonotype was picked up many times. The V call is TRBV20-1, the J call TRBJ2-7, with D possibly TRBD1 on 6 matching bases. CDR3 length equals 11 residues. CDR1 is DFQATT, CDR2 SNEGSKA, per germline (reference sequence). Trimming stripped 8 bases from V and 2 bases from J, with 10 bases between. CDR3 sequence (DNA): TGCAGTTCAGGGGAAACCTACGAGCAGTACTTC. Translating it yields CSSGETYEQYF.

This clonotype was observed at least ten times. The chain has TRBV20-1 and TRBJ1-1; D remains unclear. The CDR3 runs to 15 residues. Germline-derived CDR1 and CDR2 are DFQATT and SNEGSKA (reference sequence). V lost 0 bases to trimming and J lost 0 bases, with 11 bases between them. The CDR3 sequence is CSARDPGPVNTEAFF. The CDR3 region has the DNA TGCAGTGCTAGAGACCCCGGACCGGTGAACACTGAAGCTTTCTTT.

The chain is built from TRBV6-1 and TRBJ2-7, with 10 bases identical to TRBD2. CDR1 and CDR2 from the germline V gene are MNHNS and SASEGT. This CDR3 is 14 amino acids long. Germline trimming cut 4 bases from V and 4 bases from J; bases unmatched to any gene: 4. The CDR3 loop reads CASSAASGSYEQYF. CDR3 sequence (DNA): TGTGCCAGCAGTGCAGCTAGCGGGAGTTACGAGCAGTACTTC.

V and J are TRBV6-5 and TRBJ1-2; 9 bases agree with TRBD1. The CDR3 covers 15 residues. Losses at the gene ends were 2 bases for V and 4 bases for J; bases not matched to a gene: 5. The germline gives CDR1 MNHEY, CDR2 SVGAGI. The CDR3 DNA is TGTGCCAGCAGTTACCGAGGACAGGGGAGCTATGGCTACACCTTC. Amino acids: CASSYRGQGSYGYTF.

Comments on this clonotype: At one of its ends the junction is not consistent with the germline gene, which may arise from a read error. This chain connects TRBV10-3 to TRBJ1-2, with 7 nucleotides matching TRBD1. Germline V gene data show CDR1 as ENHRY and CDR2 as SYGVKD. The CDR3 loop spans 16 amino acids. CDR3 residues: CAMSESGDRAIRGYTF. DNA for the CDR3: TGTGCCATGAGTGAGTCAGGTGACAGGGCTATTCGTGGCTACACCTTC.